The clone carrying this T cell receptor beta chain has ten or more counts. Its antigen remains unidentified. The sample comes from a study of response to subunit inactivated influenza vaccine. Broader study findings: The authors proposed limited new T cell recruitment per seasonal influenza vaccination.

The CDR3 is made up of 11 amino acids. Germline CDR1 reads LGHNA; CDR2 reads YSLEER. Deletions cut 5 bases from V and 10 bases from J, with 9 bases between. Via MiXCR, TCRdb re-called the RT-PCR reads, giving one row per CDR3 protein. The table shows over 400,000 distinct CDR3 sequences, with 9.5% to 12% occurring only once. The specimen comprised PBMCs from blood, sampled 45 days after vaccination. This chain joins TRBV4-3 and TRBJ2-1; TRBD1 is a possible D gene (6 bases). This clonotype was obtained from a man in his fifties or sixties who received an inactivated influenza vaccine. The DNA for the CDR3 is TGCGCCAGCAGCGGAAGGGGGGAGCAGTTCTTC. It translates to CASSGRGEQFF.